This TCR beta chain was documented in a study of T cell responses to AZD1222 COVID-19 vaccine. Study results and limitations: As reported, nearly half of all spike-specific TCRs target variant regions that are unmutated.

CDR1 and CDR2 (germline): MNHEY, SVGEGT. The CDR3 sequence is 15 residues long. The J segment lost 8 bases and the V segment lost 6 bases, leaving 6 bases of the junction unmatched. Sequencing used immunoSEQ multiplex PCR; TCRdb keeps in-frame clones, though not all of them. The sample contains around 99,000 clones, roughly 87% of which appear only once. Points on this clone: Antigen specificity is unknown.

The source was peripheral blood, collected on day 0 of AZD1222 vaccination. The chain combines TRBV6-2 or TRBV6-3 with TRBJ2-1; 14 bases match TRBD2. The sequence derives from an adult in good health. The CDR3 spells CASSMTSGGADEQFF. CDR3 sequence (DNA): TGTGCCAGCAGCATGACTAGCGGGGGGGCCGATGAGCAGTTCTTC.